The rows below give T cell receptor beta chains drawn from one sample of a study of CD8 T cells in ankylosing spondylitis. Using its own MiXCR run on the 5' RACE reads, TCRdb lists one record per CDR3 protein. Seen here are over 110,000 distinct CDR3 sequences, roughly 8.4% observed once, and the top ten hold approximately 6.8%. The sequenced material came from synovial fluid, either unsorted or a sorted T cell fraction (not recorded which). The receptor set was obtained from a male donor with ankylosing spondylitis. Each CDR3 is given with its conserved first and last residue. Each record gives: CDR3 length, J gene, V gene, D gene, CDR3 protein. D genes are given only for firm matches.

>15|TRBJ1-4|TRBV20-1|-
CSAQGGDATNEKLFF
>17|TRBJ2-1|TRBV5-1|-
CASSLGLASGSYNEQFF
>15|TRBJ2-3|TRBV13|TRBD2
CASSAGGPNTDTQYF
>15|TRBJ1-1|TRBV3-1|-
CASSQEGVGGTEAFF
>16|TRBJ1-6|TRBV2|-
CASSVEGPLLNSPLHF
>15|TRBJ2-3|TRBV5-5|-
CASSPPGRGTDTQYF
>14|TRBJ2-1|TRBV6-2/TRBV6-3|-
CASSYQTDYNEQFF
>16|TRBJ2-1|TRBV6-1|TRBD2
CASSASGTSGSNEQFF
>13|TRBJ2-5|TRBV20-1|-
CSTEWRGAETQYF
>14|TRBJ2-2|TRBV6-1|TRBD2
CASSAGGYTGELFF
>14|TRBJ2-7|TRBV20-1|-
CSATKETPPYEQYF
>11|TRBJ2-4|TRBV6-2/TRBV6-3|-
CASNQGGVQYF
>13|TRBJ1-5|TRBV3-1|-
CASSQQQGQPQHF
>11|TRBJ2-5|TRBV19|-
CASSIRGTRYF
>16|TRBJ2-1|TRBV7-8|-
CASSQLRRGSYNEQFF
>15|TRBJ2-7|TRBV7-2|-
CASGSDRTPSYEQYF
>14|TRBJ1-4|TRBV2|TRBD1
CASSVQGAKEKLFF
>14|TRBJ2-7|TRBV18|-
CASSPELEQYEQYF
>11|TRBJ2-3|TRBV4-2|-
CASSQGSSQYF
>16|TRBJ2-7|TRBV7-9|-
CASSPRGDSSSYEQYF
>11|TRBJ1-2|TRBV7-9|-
CASSPLNGYTF
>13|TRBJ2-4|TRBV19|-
CASSIGGVDIQYF
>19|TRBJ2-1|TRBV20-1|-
CSGQDPGLVVSSSYNEQFF
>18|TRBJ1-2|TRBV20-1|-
CSARDRRAPPGANYGYTF
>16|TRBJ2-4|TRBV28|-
CASKGKKGLKQNIQYF
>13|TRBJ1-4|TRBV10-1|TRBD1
CASSRQGNEKLFF
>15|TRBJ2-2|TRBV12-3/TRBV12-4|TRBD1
CASSRQGRRTGELFF
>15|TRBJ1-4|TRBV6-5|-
CASSYRDRWGEKLFF
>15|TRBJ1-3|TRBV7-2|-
CASSINMGNGNTIYF
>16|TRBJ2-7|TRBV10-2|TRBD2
CASSDSGGGRTYEQYF
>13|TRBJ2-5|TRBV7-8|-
CASSSDTGGTQYF
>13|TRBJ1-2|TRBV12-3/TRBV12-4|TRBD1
CASSTQGAAGYTF
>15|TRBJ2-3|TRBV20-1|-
CRSRRDPGRTDTQYF
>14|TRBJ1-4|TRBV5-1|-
CASRELGSLGKLFF
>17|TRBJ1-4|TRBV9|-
CASSVESGALTNEKLFF
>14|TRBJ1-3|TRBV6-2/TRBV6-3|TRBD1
CASNLDRAGNTIYF
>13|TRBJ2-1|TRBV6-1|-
CASSILRGTEQFF
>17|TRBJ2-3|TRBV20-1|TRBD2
CSARDWRAGGGTDTQYF
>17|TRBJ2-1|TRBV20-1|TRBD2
CSARNDALAGARDEQFF
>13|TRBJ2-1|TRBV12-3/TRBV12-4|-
CASSLVGVDEQFF
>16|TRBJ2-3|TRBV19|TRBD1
CASSMGQTTSTDTQYF
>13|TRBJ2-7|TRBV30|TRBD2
CAWSAGGRLEQYF
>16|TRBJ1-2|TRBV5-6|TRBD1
CASSSLQGAWGYGYTF
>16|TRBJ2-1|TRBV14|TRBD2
CASSGSTSAPWGEQFF
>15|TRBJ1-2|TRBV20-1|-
CSASPKTRGWYGYTF
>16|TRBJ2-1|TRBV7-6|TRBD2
CASSLVGAGGPNEQFF
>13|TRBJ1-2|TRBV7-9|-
CASSLGGGYGYTF
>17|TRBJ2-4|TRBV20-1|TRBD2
CSARNSGRAFAKNIQYF
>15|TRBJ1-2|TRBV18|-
CASSPQTAANYGYTF
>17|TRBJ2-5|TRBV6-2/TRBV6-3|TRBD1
CASSYGQGVSNQETQYF
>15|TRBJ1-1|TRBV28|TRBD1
CASSSTGTVNTEAFF
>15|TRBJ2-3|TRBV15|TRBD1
CATSRGDRDTDTQYF
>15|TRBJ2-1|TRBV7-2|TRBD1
CASRFTQGLYNEQFF
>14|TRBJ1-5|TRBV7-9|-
CASSLDSGDQPQHF
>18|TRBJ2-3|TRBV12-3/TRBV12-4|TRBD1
CASSLAGTGPSSTDTQYF
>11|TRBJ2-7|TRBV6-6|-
CASSGRDEQYF
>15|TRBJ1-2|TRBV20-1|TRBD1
CSARTRDRVRYGYTF
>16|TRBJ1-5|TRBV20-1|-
CSARHHTAAYNQPQHF
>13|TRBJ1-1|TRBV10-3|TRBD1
CAIKLTGDTEAFF